The rows below give T cell receptor beta chains drawn from one sample of a study of CXCR3-negative and CXCR3-positive naive CD8 T cells. TCRdb reprocessed the 5' RACE reads, keeping one entry per CDR3 protein, no DNA. The sample has just over 60,000 distinct CDR3 sequences. The material sequenced was naive CXCR3- CD8+ T cells from blood. The origin of the receptors is a human donor in good health. Some clones in this sample may be carry-over from other donors' samples. The CDR3 runs from the conserved cysteine through the conserved F or W. Each record gives: J gene, clone size, V gene, CDR3 protein. Only some rows state a clone size, as once, few, many or a class for expanded clones.

>TRBJ1-2|-|TRBV4-3
CASSLDGQANYGYTF
>TRBJ2-7|-|TRBV28
CASSQIPPTDSYEQYF
>TRBJ2-1|medium-sized|TRBV7-7
CASSPPGMDEQFF
>TRBJ1-1|-|TRBV10-3
CAISETQAEAFF
>TRBJ2-7|-|TRBV19
CAGSAGTGPSYEQYF
>TRBJ2-1|-|TRBV6-2/TRBV6-3
CASSYGFYNEQFF
>TRBJ2-3|-|TRBV7-8
CASSRSGGAGADTQYF
>TRBJ2-7|-|TRBV28
CASTKRGEYYEQYF
>TRBJ2-7|-|TRBV20-1
CSARDRASGSYEQYF
>TRBJ2-7|-|TRBV20-1
CSARGQGTDYEQYF
>TRBJ2-7|-|TRBV11-2
CASSLRPGLAGVLSEQYF
>TRBJ1-2|-|TRBV20-1
CSAFTAYGYTF
>TRBJ2-7|-|TRBV29-1
CSVINEAYEQYF
>TRBJ1-5|-|TRBV7-6
CASSLEGGYGQPQHF
>TRBJ2-7|-|TRBV25-1
CATKGFYSYEQYF
>TRBJ2-1|-|TRBV20-1
CSASGGNSYNEQFF
>TRBJ2-5|-|TRBV6-2/TRBV6-3
CASRALAGGRFQETQYF